Sequencing of this T cell receptor beta chain was carried out in a study of cytomegalovirus exposure and HLA in healthy donors. The V segment lost 2 bases and the J segment 4 bases; nucleotides outside the gene matches: 13. Germline CDR1 SGHAT, CDR2 FQNNGV. This CDR3 spans 18 amino acids. PCR involved 60 Vbeta and 13 Jbeta primers. Data came from immunoSEQ multiplex PCR; TCRdb stores just in-frame clones and leaves some out. The sample lists under 200,000 clones, 75% to 85% occurring once. The sequence was obtained from a woman in her forties or fifties in good health and CMV-seronegative. The sample was PBMCs. The chain recombines TRBV11-2 with TRBJ2-5; 10 bases agree with TRBD2. The CDR3 protein is CASSLRLAGDYLGETQYF. Written as DNA, the CDR3 is TGTGCCAGCAGCTTAAGGCTAGCGGGAGATTATCTTGGAGAGACCCAGTACTTC.